Listed below are T cell receptor beta chains from one sample, sequenced in a study of Graves' ophthalmopathy and Graves' hyperthyroidism. TCRdb called the multiplex PCR reads again in MiXCR, with one record for every CDR3 protein. The sample shows more than 150,000 distinct CDR3 sequences, about 40% of them seen only once. Sequencing was carried out using peripheral blood. The source of these receptors is a woman between 40 and 50 years old with Graves' ophthalmopathy. Both conserved end residues are part of each CDR3. D genes are given only for firm matches. The size entry is marked missing in some rows and otherwise reads once, few, many or a size class.

clone_size j_call d_call v_call cdr3_aa cdr3_nt
many TRBJ1-1 NA TRBV4-1 CASSPGRLNTEAFF TGCGCCAGCAGCCCCGGACGACTGAACACTGAAGCTTTCTTT
NA TRBJ2-5 NA TRBV5-1 CASSPPLGGYQETQYF TGCGCCAGCAGCCCCCCCCTTGGGGGGTACCAAGAGACCCAGTACTTC
NA TRBJ2-7 TRBD2 TRBV27 CASSPPGLAIHEQYF TGTGCCAGCAGTCCACCGGGACTAGCCATACACGAGCAGTACTTC
NA TRBJ2-4 NA TRBV6-2/TRBV6-3 CASSSSDIQYF TGTGCCAGCAGCTCCTCTGACATTCAGTACTTC
NA TRBJ2-5 NA TRBV28 CASSGRWPRETQYF TGTGCCAGCAGTGGCCGGTGGCCGAGAGAGACCCAGTACTTC
NA TRBJ1-6 TRBD1 TRBV6-2/TRBV6-3 CASRDDRGNSPLHF TGTGCCAGCAGAGACGACAGGGGGAATTCACCCCTCCACTTT
many TRBJ1-1 NA TRBV12-3/TRBV12-4 CASNAGLNTEAFF TGTGCCAGCAATGCAGGTCTGAACACTGAAGCTTTCTTT
few TRBJ1-2 NA TRBV6-1 CASSGGGYHGYTF TGTGCCAGCAGCGGGGGAGGGTACCATGGCTACACCTTC
many TRBJ2-2 TRBD1 TRBV12-3/TRBV12-4 CASSAGQGTGELFF TGTGCCAGCAGTGCGGGACAGGGCACCGGGGAGCTGTTTTTT
few TRBJ1-2 TRBD1 TRBV6-1 CASRPTGENGYTF TGTGCCAGCAGGCCGACAGGGGAGAATGGCTACACCTTC
many TRBJ1-1 NA TRBV30 CAWTRFSNTEAFF TGTGCCTGGACTCGATTCTCGAACACTGAAGCTTTCTTT
many TRBJ1-5 NA TRBV7-2 CASSLLKGNQPQHF TGTGCCAGCAGCTTACTTAAGGGGAACCAGCCCCAGCATTTT
many TRBJ2-5 TRBD1 TRBV6-1 CASGKDRARGETQYF TGTGCCAGCGGGAAGGACAGGGCCCGTGGTGAGACCCAGTACTTC
NA TRBJ1-1 NA TRBV12-3/TRBV12-4 CASSRAENTEAFF TGTGCCAGCAGTAGGGCGGAGAACACTGAAGCTTTCTTT
NA TRBJ1-3 TRBD1 TRBV11-2 CASSVNRGQSTPFAGYF TGTGCCAGCAGCGTGAATCGGGGACAGAGTACACCATTCGCAGGATATTTT
NA TRBJ2-5 NA TRBV7-9 CASSLAEETQYF TGTGCCAGCAGCTTAGCAGAAGAGACCCAGTACTTC
many TRBJ2-2 NA TRBV12-3/TRBV12-4 CASRTSGTGELFF TGTGCCAGCCGGACGTCTGGCACCGGGGAGCTGTTTTTT
many TRBJ1-1 NA TRBV11-3 CASSAGLNTEAFF TGTGCCAGCAGCGCAGGTTTGAACACTGAAGCTTTCTTT
NA TRBJ2-5 NA TRBV6-5 CASSYRGRETQYF TGTGCCAGCAGCTACCGGGGTAGGGAGACCCAGTACTTC
NA TRBJ1-1 NA TRBV19 CASSMVGKTEAFF TGTGCCAGTAGTATGGTAGGGAAAACTGAAGCTTTCTTT
many TRBJ1-6 NA TRBV12-3/TRBV12-4 CASSLGDNSPLHF TGTGCCAGCAGTTTAGGGGATAATTCACCCCTCCACTTT
NA TRBJ2-7 NA TRBV6-5 CASSLLGTLLSYEQYF TGTGCCAGCAGTTTATTGGGGACACTCCTCTCCTACGAGCAGTACTTC
many TRBJ1-2 TRBD1 TRBV12-3/TRBV12-4 CASSGSGGHGYTF TGTGCCAGCAGCGGATCAGGGGGCCATGGCTACACCTTC
many TRBJ2-7 NA TRBV5-1 CASSLSDFYEQYF TGCGCCAGCAGCTTGTCAGACTTCTACGAGCAGTACTTC
NA TRBJ1-1 TRBD1 TRBV19 CASSPQGARTEAFF TGTGCCAGTAGTCCACAGGGGGCAAGGACTGAAGCTTTCTTT
many TRBJ2-3 NA TRBV6-5 CASSYRTTKDTQYF TGTGCCAGCAGTTACCGGACTACCAAAGATACGCAGTATTTT
few TRBJ1-5 NA TRBV6-1 CASRLGGNSNQPQHF TGTGCCAGCAGACTGGGGGGAAATAGCAATCAGCCCCAGCATTTT
NA TRBJ1-2 NA TRBV29-1 CSVTEDGYTF TGCAGCGTTACAGAAGATGGCTACACCTTC
NA TRBJ2-5 TRBD2 TRBV6-2/TRBV6-3 CASSYSPRRGRGEETQYF TGTGCCAGCAGTTACTCCCCCCGCCGCGGGAGAGGCGAAGAGACCCAGTACTTC
many TRBJ1-6 NA TRBV28 CASSRLTGPNSPLHF TGTGCCAGCAGCCGGTTAACAGGGCCTAATTCACCCCTCCACTTT
few TRBJ2-7 TRBD1 TRBV19 CASSIDRGPWEQYF TGTGCCAGTAGTATTGACAGGGGTCCGTGGGAGCAGTACTTC
NA TRBJ2-5 TRBD2 TRBV20-1 CSAYLAASYQETQYF TGCAGTGCTTACCTAGCGGCAAGTTACCAAGAGACCCAGTACTTC
once TRBJ2-5 NA TRBV7-2 CASSPAMSFGETQYF TGTGCCAGCAGCCCTGCGATGTCCTTTGGAGAGACCCAGTACTTC
NA TRBJ1-5 TRBD1 TRBV19 CASSIRGQGGNQPQHF TGTGCCAGTAGTATCAGGGGGCAAGGCGGCAATCAGCCCCAGCATTTT
many TRBJ2-5 TRBD2 TRBV5-1 CASSLAGMETQYF TGCGCCAGCAGCCTAGCGGGGATGGAGACCCAGTACTTC
many TRBJ2-7 NA TRBV24-1 CATSDPSQGYEQYF TGTGCCACCAGTGATCCATCACAGGGCTACGAGCAGTACTTC
many TRBJ2-5 NA TRBV7-3 CASSLSGNQETQYF TGTGCCAGCAGCTTGTCGGGAAACCAAGAGACCCAGTACTTC
many TRBJ1-6 TRBD1 TRBV12-3/TRBV12-4 CASRRTGTGTSPLHF TGTGCCAGCAGGCGAACCGGGACAGGCACATCACCCCTCCACTTT
NA TRBJ2-7 NA TRBV2 CASQDSPSYEQYF TGTGCCAGCCAGGACTCCCCGTCCTACGAGCAGTACTTC
many TRBJ1-3 TRBD1 TRBV12-5 CASGLAPSGRGRRGNTIYF TGTGCTAGTGGTTTGGCCCCCTCGGGCAGGGGGCGTCGGGGAAACACCATATATTTT
many TRBJ1-2 NA TRBV20-1 CSARQDGRYGYTF TGCAGTGCTAGACAAGACGGAAGATATGGCTACACCTTC
NA TRBJ1-1 TRBD1 TRBV13 CASSPGQSEAFF TGTGCCAGCAGCCCGGGACAGTCCGAAGCTTTCTTT
many TRBJ1-2 NA TRBV20-1 CSATGRPYGYTF TGCAGTGCTACGGGACGGCCATATGGCTACACCTTC
NA TRBJ1-1 NA TRBV19 CASSLRSEGKAFF TGTGCCAGTAGTCTCAGAAGCGAGGGAAAAGCTTTCTTT